This T cell receptor beta chain is drawn from a study of CD8 T cells in Susac syndrome. Study-wide background: Clinical remission applied to under ten sequenced Susac syndrome patients, and six had active disease.

CDR3 length: 15 amino acids. Looked up from germline, CDR1 is SGHDN and CDR2 is FVKESK. V was shortened by 4 bases and J by 0 bases, with 12 bases between the two germline ends. Reverse transcription of about 0.45 to 1 ug RNA used random hexamers. TCR beta CDR3 was amplified by immunoSEQ covering 54 Vbeta and 13 Jbeta. TCRdb called the immunoSEQ multiplex PCR reads again in MiXCR, with one record for every CDR3 protein. The sample comprises some 180,000 distinct CDR3 sequences, just under 95% of which are singletons, and around 0.095% rests with the top ten. TEMRA cells were FACS-enriched and CD8+ and CD4+ T cells negatively isolated.

The chain is built from TRBV14 and TRBJ1-1; the D is unclear. This sequence was found in a human donor with Susac syndrome. The sequenced sample was CD4+ T cells from PBMCs. The CDR3 reads CASSLLTGMNTEAFF. The CDR3 DNA reads TGTGCCAGCAGCCTTCTGACGGGAATGAACACTGAAGCTTTCTTT.